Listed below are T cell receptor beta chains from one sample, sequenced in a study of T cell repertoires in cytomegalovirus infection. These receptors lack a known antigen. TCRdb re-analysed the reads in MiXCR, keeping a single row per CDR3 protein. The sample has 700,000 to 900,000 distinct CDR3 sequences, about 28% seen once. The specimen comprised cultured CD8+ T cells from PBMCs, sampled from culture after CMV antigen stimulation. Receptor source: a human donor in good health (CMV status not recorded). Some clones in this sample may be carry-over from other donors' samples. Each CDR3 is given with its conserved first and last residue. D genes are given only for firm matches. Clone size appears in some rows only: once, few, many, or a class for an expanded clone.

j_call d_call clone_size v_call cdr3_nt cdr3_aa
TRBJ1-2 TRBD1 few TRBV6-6 TGTGCCAGCAGTCCCCGCGACAGGGACGGCTACACCTTC CASSPRDRDGYTF
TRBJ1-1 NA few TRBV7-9 TGTGCCAGCACCACCGGCCCCACTGAAGCTTTCTTT CASTTGPTEAFF
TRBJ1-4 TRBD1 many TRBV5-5 TGTGCCAGCAGCCCCGACAGGGGAGGTGAAAAACTGTTTTTT CASSPDRGGEKLFF
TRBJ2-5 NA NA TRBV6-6 TGTGCCTCTCTCCCCTTGGGTCTAGCGGCAGGGGACCAAGAGACCCAGTACTTC CASLPLGLAAGDQETQYF
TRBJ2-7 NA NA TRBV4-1 TGCGCCAGCAGCCAAGATCAACGGGGGTACGAGCAGTACTTC CASSQDQRGYEQYF
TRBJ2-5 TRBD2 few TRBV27 TGTGCCAGCAGTTCGGCTAGCGGGGCCACGGGCTATGGGACCCAGTACTTC CASSSASGATGYGTQYF
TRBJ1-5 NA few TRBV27 TGTGCCAGCAGTTTATCGCTGGGGAGGGGGGGAAGTCAGCCCCAGCATTTT CASSLSLGRGGSQPQHF
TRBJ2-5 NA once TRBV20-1 TGCAGTGCTAGAGATCTGGGGGGTGAGACCCAGTACTTC CSARDLGGETQYF
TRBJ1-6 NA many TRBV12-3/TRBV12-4 TGTGCCAGCAGTTTAAGGCGGGATTCACCCCTCCACTTT CASSLRRDSPLHF
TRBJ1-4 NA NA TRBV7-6 TGTGCCAGCATGCTAGGAAGGGGCGTCCGTGGAAAACTGTTTTTT CASMLGRGVRGKLFF
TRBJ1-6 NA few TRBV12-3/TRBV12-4 TGTGCCAGCAGTTTTAATCTGGGGATGGGAAATTCACCCCTCCACTTT CASSFNLGMGNSPLHF
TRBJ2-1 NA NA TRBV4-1 TGCGCCAGCAGCCAAGAACCCAGGGCCCCTTCCTACAATGAGCAGTTCTTC CASSQEPRAPSYNEQFF
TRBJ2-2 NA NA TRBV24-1 TGTGCCGCCAAGGACGGTCTTGGCGGGGAGCTGTTTTTT CAAKDGLGGELFF
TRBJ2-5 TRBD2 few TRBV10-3 TGTGCCATCAGTGAGTCCTCTAGCGGGATTCAAGAGACCCAGTACTTC CAISESSSGIQETQYF
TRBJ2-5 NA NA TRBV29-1 TGCAGCGTTGATGTTAGGGGGACCTTTGTGGAGACCCAGTACTTC CSVDVRGTFVETQYF
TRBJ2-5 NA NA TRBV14 TGTGCCAGCAGCCAAGATAGAAGGCAGGGCATCCAAGAGACCCAGTACTTC CASSQDRRQGIQETQYF
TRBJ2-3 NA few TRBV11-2 TGTGCCAGCAGCTTACGGGATGACCGCACAGATACGCAGTATTTT CASSLRDDRTDTQYF
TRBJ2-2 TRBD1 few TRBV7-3 TGTGCCAGCAGCTTAGCAGGGGGCGTTCCGAACACCGGGGAGCTGTTTTTT CASSLAGGVPNTGELFF
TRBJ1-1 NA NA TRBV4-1 TGCGCCAGCAGCCAAGAGATGACAGCACTTAACACTGAAGCTTTCTTT CASSQEMTALNTEAFF
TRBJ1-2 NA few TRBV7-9 TGTGCCAGCAGCTTAGAAAGGGCCTATGGCTACACCTTC CASSLERAYGYTF
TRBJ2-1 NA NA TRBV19 TGTGCCAGTAGCAACAGGGTTGGGGGTTACAATGAGCAGTTCTTC CASSNRVGGYNEQFF
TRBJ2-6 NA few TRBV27 TGTGCCAGCAGATGGTTGAGTCAGGCCAACGTCCTGACTTTC CASRWLSQANVLTF
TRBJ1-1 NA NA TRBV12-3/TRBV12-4 TGTGCCAGCAGCCCGGACAGTGGGATTGAAGCTTTCTTT CASSPDSGIEAFF
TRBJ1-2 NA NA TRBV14 TGTGCCAGCAGCCAGCAGTACCTCGGTGGCTACACCTTC CASSQQYLGGYTF
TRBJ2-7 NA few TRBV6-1 TGTGCCAGCGAAGGGGCAGCCTACGAGCAGTACTTC CASEGAAYEQYF
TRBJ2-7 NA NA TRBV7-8 TGTGCCAGCAGCTTAAACAGGGAAGCGCAGTACTTC CASSLNREAQYF
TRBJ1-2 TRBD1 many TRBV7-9 TGTGCCAGCAGCGGTGACAGGGCGAATGGCTACACCTTC CASSGDRANGYTF
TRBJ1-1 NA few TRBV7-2 TGTGCCAGCAGCCCTATTGGGTGGACTGAAGCTTTCTTT CASSPIGWTEAFF
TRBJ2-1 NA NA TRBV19 TGTGCCAGTAAGGAAGGGACCGTCTCCTACAATGAGCAGTTCTTC CASKEGTVSYNEQFF
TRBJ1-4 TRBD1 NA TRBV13 TGTGCCAGCAGCGTCGCCCGGGGGGGACAGGGGCGAGAAAAACTGTTTTTT CASSVARGGQGREKLFF
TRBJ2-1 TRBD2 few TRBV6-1 TGTGCCAGCAATCCAGCGGGGGGGCATGAGCAGTTCTTC CASNPAGGHEQFF
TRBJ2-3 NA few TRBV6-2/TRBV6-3 TGTGCCAGCAGTCGGCAGGAGCTCACAGATACGCAGTATTTT CASSRQELTDTQYF
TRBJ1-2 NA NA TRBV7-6 TGTGCCAGCAGCTTAATGGGGACGGCCTATGGCTACACCTTC CASSLMGTAYGYTF
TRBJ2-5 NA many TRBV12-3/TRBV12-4 TGTGCCAGCAGCTTTTCCGAGACCCAGTACTTC CASSFSETQYF
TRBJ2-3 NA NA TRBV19 TGTGCCAGTAGTATGCCCGGGGCAGATACGCAGTATTTT CASSMPGADTQYF
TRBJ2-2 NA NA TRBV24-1 TGTGCCACCAGGTTGAACACCGGGGAGCTGTTTTTT CATRLNTGELFF
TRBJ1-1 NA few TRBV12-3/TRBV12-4 TGTGCCAGCAAAACGGTCATGAACACTGAAGCTTTCTTT CASKTVMNTEAFF
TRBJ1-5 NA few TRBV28 TGTGCCAGCAGTTTGGTAGGGACGGATCAGCCCCAGCATTTT CASSLVGTDQPQHF
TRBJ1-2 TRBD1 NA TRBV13 TGTGCCAGCAGCTTGTGGACAGGCCCACCCTATGGCTACACCTTC CASSLWTGPPYGYTF
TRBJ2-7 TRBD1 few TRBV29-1 TGCAGCGTTGAAGAGGACAGGCCCTACGAGCAGTACTTC CSVEEDRPYEQYF
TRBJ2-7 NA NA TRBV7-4 TGTGCCAGCACCTCTAGCCGGACCGGGCTGGGGGGCGAGCAGTACTTC CASTSSRTGLGGEQYF
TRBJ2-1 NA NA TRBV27 TGTGCCAGCAGTTTATCCTCGGACAATGAGCAGTTCTTC CASSLSSDNEQFF
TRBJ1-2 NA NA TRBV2 TGTGCCAGCATGGGGGCTAGGGACCATGGCTACACCTTC CASMGARDHGYTF
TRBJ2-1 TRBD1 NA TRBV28 TGTGCCAGCAGTGACCCCAGGACAGGGTACAATGAGCAGTTCTTC CASSDPRTGYNEQFF
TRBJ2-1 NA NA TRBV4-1 TGCGCCAGCAGCCAAGGGTTTGCGGATTACAATGAGCAGTTCTTC CASSQGFADYNEQFF
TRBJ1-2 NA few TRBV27 TGTGCCAGCAGAACGACAGCTCCGAACTATGGCTACACCTTC CASRTTAPNYGYTF
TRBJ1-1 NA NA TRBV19 TGTGCCAGTAGAGAACAGCCAAACACTGAAGCTTTCTTT CASREQPNTEAFF
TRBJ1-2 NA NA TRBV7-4 TGTGCCAGCAGCTTAGGTGGGCTGCTTAACTATGGCTACACCTTC CASSLGGLLNYGYTF
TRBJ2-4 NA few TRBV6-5 TGTGCCAGCAGTTACTCGCCCCCTGACATTCAGTACTTC CASSYSPPDIQYF
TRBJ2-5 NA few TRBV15 TGTGCCACCAGCAGAGATGAACCAACCCTCGGGACCCAGTACTTC CATSRDEPTLGTQYF